The rows below give T cell receptor beta chains drawn from one sample of a study of T cells in Graves' hyperthyroidism and ophthalmopathy. TCRdb independently ran MiXCR on the multiplex PCR reads; one entry per CDR3 protein. The table records around 370,000 distinct CDR3 sequences, less than 20% of them present only once. The sequenced sample was blood. Receptor source: a man aged 18 to 30 with Graves' ophthalmopathy. CDR3s include the opening cysteine and the closing phenylalanine or tryptophan. The D gene is left open where the match is weak. Some rows have no size entry. The others give once, few or many, or a class for an expanded clone.

CDR3 DNA	CDR3 protein	D gene	clone size	J gene	V gene
TGTGCCAGCAGTGAGTCGTCAGGGTCAATTGGCTACACCTTC	CASSESSGSIGYTF	.	.	TRBJ1-2	TRBV6-2/TRBV6-3
TGTGCCAGCAGCCAAGCTTCGGGGGGGGCCTACGAGCAGTACTTC	CASSQASGGAYEQYF	TRBD2	.	TRBJ2-7	TRBV4-2
TGTGCCAGCAGCTTATCGATCTCAGGAGACACCATATATTTT	CASSLSISGDTIYF	.	.	TRBJ1-3	TRBV5-4
TGTGCCATCAAAGGGACAGGCATTGACACCATATATTTT	CAIKGTGIDTIYF	TRBD1	.	TRBJ1-3	TRBV10-3
TGTGCCAGCAGCTTAGTGAGGGGCCCCGGTAGTTACAATGAGCAGTTCTTC	CASSLVRGPGSYNEQFF	.	.	TRBJ2-1	TRBV11-3
TGTGCCAGCAGCTTGGCCTTCTCACGGAACTCCTACGAGCAGTACTTC	CASSLAFSRNSYEQYF	.	many	TRBJ2-7	TRBV5-6
TGTGCCACCAGTGATTCGGGCGGACCCTCTGGGGCCAACGTCCTGACTTTC	CATSDSGGPSGANVLTF	.	once	TRBJ2-6	TRBV28
TGTGCCAGCAGTCACCGACAGGGCTTGAACACTGAAGCTTTCTTT	CASSHRQGLNTEAFF	TRBD1	many	TRBJ1-1	TRBV6-1
TGTGCCAGCAGCCAAGATTCCCGCAGGGTTGGCCAGCCCCAGCATTTT	CASSQDSRRVGQPQHF	.	.	TRBJ1-5	TRBV3-1
TGCAGTGCTAGAGATCTACAGGGGTATGGCTACACCTTC	CSARDLQGYGYTF	TRBD1	few	TRBJ1-2	TRBV20-1
TGTGCCAGCAGTTACCGGGACAGGGTAAACACCGGGGAGCTGTTTTTT	CASSYRDRVNTGELFF	TRBD1	.	TRBJ2-2	TRBV6-5
TGTGCCAGCAGTGGAGCGGGGGGCCCCTACGAGCAGTACTTC	CASSGAGGPYEQYF	TRBD2	many	TRBJ2-7	TRBV28
TGTGCCAGCAGCGTAGCCCAATCAGCTTTGGCAGATACGCAGTATTTT	CASSVAQSALADTQYF	.	.	TRBJ2-3	TRBV9
TGTGCCACCAGCAGCAGCGGGGGGGCTACCGAGCAGTACTTC	CATSSSGGATEQYF	TRBD2	.	TRBJ2-7	TRBV15
TGCGCCAGCAGCTTGTCTACCGGGGGAGAAAAACTGTTTTTT	CASSLSTGGEKLFF	.	many	TRBJ1-4	TRBV5-1
TGCGCCAGCAGCGCCGGGACAAACTCCTACGAGCAGTACTTC	CASSAGTNSYEQYF	.	many	TRBJ2-7	TRBV5-1
TGTGCCAGCAGGCGGAACGGCCAAAGGAACACTGAAGCTTTCTTT	CASRRNGQRNTEAFF	.	many	TRBJ1-1	TRBV2
TGTGCCAGTAGTATAGATGGGACCGATGAAAATCAGCCCCAGCATTTT	CASSIDGTDENQPQHF	.	.	TRBJ1-5	TRBV19